These 29 T cell receptor beta chains were all obtained from the same sample, sequenced in a study of T cells in localized non-small cell lung cancer. Profiling relied on immunoSEQ multiplex PCR, and the TCRdb table lists in-frame clones only, not all of them. The sample holds about 23,000 clones, approximately 90% seen once. The sequenced sample was peripheral blood, obtained before any cancer treatment. Source of these receptors: a woman aged 35 to 69 with stage I lung adenocarcinoma.

The chain has TRBV6-5 and TRBJ1-5; tentatively, D is TRBD1 (6 bases). The V end lost 3 bases, the J end lost 4 bases, and 7 bases lay between the germline ends. The CDR3 is 13 amino acids. Germline CDR1 reads MNHEY; CDR2 reads SVGAGI. This chain's CDR3 is CASSYQGNQPQHF. In DNA form, the CDR3 reads TGTGCCAGCAGTTATCAGGGGAATCAGCCCCAGCATTTT.

The chain carries TRBV2 and TRBJ2-1; D might be TRBD1 or TRBD2, each matching 5 bases. The CDR3 runs to 14 residues. CDR1 SNHLY and CDR2 FYNNEI come from the germline V gene. Trimming left V 4 bases short and J 5 bases short, with 12 bases between. This CDR3 is CASSGRDGDNEQFF. The CDR3 nucleotides read TGTGCCAGCAGTGGCCGGGACGGTGACAATGAGCAGTTCTTC.

The rearrangement links TRBV18 to TRBJ1-1; 8 bases line up with TRBD1. CDR1 and CDR2 (germline): KGHSH, LQKENI. The CDR3 is 14 residues long. V shed 3 bases, J shed 2 bases, and the junction held 2 bases outside the gene matches. The CDR3 sequence: CASSPDRANTEAFF. The CDR3 DNA sequence: TGTGCCAGCTCACCGGACAGGGCTAACACTGAAGCTTTCTTT.

V and J are TRBV18 and TRBJ1-4; D ambiguous. V shed 6 bases and J shed 8 bases, with 13 bases lying between them. This CDR3 has 13 amino acids. Per the germline V gene, CDR1 is KGHSH and CDR2 is LQKENI. The chain's CDR3 is CASSPGRGEKLFF. CDR3 coding DNA: TGTGCCAGCTCCCCGGGCCGAGGGGAAAAACTGTTTTTT.

The chain couples TRBV18 to TRBJ2-7, with D perhaps assigned TRBD1 or TRBD2 (5 bases each). There are 14 residues in the CDR3. The germline CDR1 and CDR2 sequences are KGHSH and LQKENI. V was trimmed by 0 bases and J by 6 bases, leaving 12 bases between them. The CDR3 DNA follows: TGTGCCAGCTCACCACCGGGACCCGCCGGCGAGCAGTACTTC. It codes for CASSPPGPAGEQYF.

The rearrangement joins TRBV5-6 to TRBJ1-5; D gene ambiguous. V was shortened by 2 bases and J by 4 bases, with 16 bases between the two germline ends. Germline CDR1 is SGHDT and CDR2 is YYEEEE. The CDR3 has 16 residues. The CDR3 spells CASSFYSGRRNQPQHF. The CDR3 bases are TGTGCCAGCAGCTTTTACAGTGGGCGGAGGAATCAGCCCCAGCATTTT. The variable domain in full, with the rest retrieved from reference TRBV5-6 and TRBJ1-5, is DAGVTQSPTHLIKTRGQQVTLRCSPKSGHDTVSWYQQALGQGPQFIFQYYEEEERQRGNFPDRFSGHQFPNYSSELNVNALLLGDSALYLCASSFYSGRRNQPQHFGDGTRLSIL.

This chain connects TRBV7-9 to TRBJ2-3; D gene unclear. Germline-derived CDR1 and CDR2 are SEHNR and FQNEAQ (reference sequence). The V end was cut by 0 bases, the J end by 2 bases, with 15 bases between. The CDR3 is 17 residues long. CDR3: CASSLAVVVTHTDTQYF. The CDR3 nucleotides read TGTGCCAGCAGCTTAGCAGTAGTAGTCACACACACAGATACGCAGTATTTT.

The rearrangement links TRBV7-8 to TRBJ2-1, with a tentative D call TRBD2 (6 bases). V was pared by 3 bases and J by 0 bases, with 9 bases between. CDR1 and CDR2 from the germline V gene are SGHVS and FQNEAQ. The length of the CDR3 is 15 residues. This chain's CDR3 is CASSFIAASYNEQFF. Written as DNA, the CDR3 is TGTGCCAGCAGCTTCATAGCGGCCTCCTACAATGAGCAGTTCTTC.

This clone was found once. The chain links TRBV7-2 to TRBJ2-1, with 10 nucleotides matching TRBD2. V was pared by 5 bases and J by 8 bases, with 15 bases of the junction left unmatched. The CDR3 covers 17 residues. The germline CDR1 and CDR2 sequences are SGHTA and FQGNSA. In DNA form, the CDR3 reads TGTGCCAGCAGCCCTCCGGGACTAGCGTACGGCTCGCATGAGCAGTTCTTC. This translates into CASSPPGLAYGSHEQFF.

The V and J genes are TRBV19 and TRBJ1-2; 9 bases agree with TRBD1. V shed 9 bases and J 5 bases; nucleotides not matched to a gene: 10. The CDR3 is made up of 14 amino acids. CDR1 is LNHDA, CDR2 SQIVND, per germline (reference sequence). The CDR3 DNA reads TGTGCCAGCACTGCAGGGACAGGGAATTATGGCTACACCTTC. The encoded protein is CASTAGTGNYGYTF.

V usage is TRBV11-3 and J usage is TRBJ1-1; D gene uncertain. The CDR3 consists of 14 residues. Germline V gene data show CDR1 as SGHNT and CDR2 as YENEEA. V was shortened by 1 base and J by 4 bases, with 10 bases between the two germline ends. CDR3 bases: TGTGCCAGCAGCTTAGTTCGGGAGAGCACTGAAGCTTTCTTT. Translating gives CASSLVRESTEAFF.

V gene TRBV12-5 combines with J gene TRBJ2-7, with TRBD1 matching 9 bases. This CDR3 comprises 16 residues. Per germline, CDR1 LGHNT and CDR2 FRNRAP. J lost 4 bases, V lost 2 bases, and 9 bases had no gene match. The CDR3 DNA reads as TGTGCTAGTGGTTTGATAACCGGGACAGGGCGGTACGAGCAGTACTTC. This encodes CASGLITGTGRYEQYF.

The chain has TRBV27 and TRBJ2-1, with D possibly matching TRBD2 (6 bases). This CDR3 contains 16 residues. Trimming stripped 5 bases from V and 0 bases from J, with 14 bases between. Germline V gene lookup returns CDR1 MNHEY and CDR2 SMNVEV (reference sequence). The CDR3 nucleotides read TGTGCCAGCAGTCTCTATAGCGGAATCTCCTACAATGAGCAGTTCTTC. Protein: CASSLYSGISYNEQFF.

The V and J genes are TRBV5-1 and TRBJ2-3; no reliable D call. The CDR3 consists of 14 residues. V lost 0 bases and J 0 bases, leaving 5 bases between the germline ends. Germline lookup yields CDR1 SGHRS and CDR2 YFSETQ. The CDR3 sequence is CASSLGASTDTQYF. The DNA for the CDR3 is TGCGCCAGCAGCTTGGGGGCTAGCACAGATACGCAGTATTTT.

The chain joins TRBV7-9 to TRBJ2-7; 8 nucleotides align to TRBD2. CDR1 SEHNR and CDR2 FQNEAQ come from the germline V gene (reference sequence). Losses at the gene ends were 0 bases for V and 3 bases for J; bases not matched to a gene: 7. This CDR3 has 16 amino acids. The CDR3 sequence: CASSLAPSGLHYEQYF. Here the CDR3 DNA reads TGTGCCAGCAGCTTAGCTCCTAGCGGGCTCCACTACGAGCAGTACTTC.

The chain carries TRBV2 and TRBJ1-1; D is unclear. The CDR3 runs to 14 residues. Trimming took off 6 bases at V and 0 bases at J, with 11 bases between the two ends. Germline loops: CDR1 SNHLY, CDR2 FYNNEI. CDR3 in DNA: TGTGCCAGCAGCGTTATTCTCATGAACACTGAAGCTTTCTTT. This sequence encodes CASSVILMNTEAFF.

V is TRBV7-5 and J is TRBJ2-3; TRBD2 is the table's D call, not checked against the DNA. TRBV7-5 is marked as a pseudogene. This CDR3 is 13 amino acids long. The CDR3 loop reads CAQKSGRILAQYF. The DNA for the CDR3 is TGTGCTCAAAAGAGCGGGAGAATTTTGGCGCAGTATTTT.

J is TRBJ1-2 and V is TRBV28; 10 nucleotides align to TRBD1. CDR3 size: 14 residues. CDR1 is MDHEN and CDR2 is SYDVKM in the germline V gene. J lost 7 bases, V lost 6 bases, and 8 bases had no gene match. The CDR3 DNA sequence: TGTGCCAGCAGCTTGACAGGGGGCAGCGGTGGCTACACCTTC. The encoded protein is CASSLTGGSGGYTF.

J is TRBJ1-1 and V is TRBV15; D is undetermined. Trimming cost V 5 bases and J 10 bases, with 14 bases left between them. Germline V gene sequence: CDR1 LNHNV, CDR2 YYDKDF (reference sequence). The CDR3 consists of 12 residues. CDR3 DNA sequence: TGTGCCACCAGCGCTTCGGGAGTCGGAGCTTTCTTT. Its translation is CATSASGVGAFF.

V and J are TRBV19 and TRBJ1-5, with 8 bases identical to TRBD1. With 8 bases clipped from V and 3 bases from J, the junction kept 6 bases outside the gene matches. This CDR3 contains 14 residues. Germline V gene sequence: CDR1 LNHDA, CDR2 SQIVND (reference sequence). The CDR3 coding sequence is TGTGCCAGTGGAGACAGGGGATACAATCAGCCCCAGCATTTT. As protein: CASGDRGYNQPQHF.

In its sample, this clone was seen once. This rearrangement joins TRBV28 to TRBJ2-5; D might be TRBD1 or TRBD2, each matching 5 bases. Trimming removed 6 bases at V and 3 bases at J, with 14 bases between. Germline CDR1 reads MDHEN; CDR2 reads SYDVKM. The CDR3 spans 14 residues. CDR3 protein: CASRPSGREETQYF. The CDR3 nucleotides are TGTGCCAGCAGACCTTCGGGGCGGGAAGAGACCCAGTACTTC.

The chain recombines TRBV28 with TRBJ1-5; D may be TRBD1 (5 bases). V lost 10 bases to trimming and J lost 0 bases, with 22 bases between them. CDR1 and CDR2 from the germline V gene are MDHEN and SYDVKM. This CDR3 spans 17 amino acids. The CDR3 region has the DNA TGTGCCACACTGGGGGGGTCGCAAGCTGATAGCAATCAGCCCCAGCATTTT. Translating gives CATLGGSQADSNQPQHF.

This clone was detected only once. The chain has TRBV7-6 and TRBJ1-1; maybe TRBD1 (5 bases). V lost 5 bases and J lost 5, with 15 bases in between. Germline CDR1 and CDR2: SGHVS and FNYEAQ. The CDR3 contains 14 residues. DNA for the CDR3: TGTGCCAGCAGCACCGGGGGGGTATGGACTGAAGCTTTCTTT. It is translated as CASSTGGVWTEAFF. The entire variable domain, with the rest obtained from reference TRBV7-6 and TRBJ1-1, is as follows: GAGVSQSPRYKVTKRGQDVALRCDPISGHVSLYWYRQALGQGPEFLTYFNYEAQQDKSGLPNDRFSAERPEGSISTLTIQRTEQRDSAMYRCASSTGGVWTEAFFGQGTRLTVV.

A single count supports this clone. The chain links TRBV14 to TRBJ2-7; perhaps TRBD2 as D (5 bases). V lost 0 bases to trimming and J lost 3 bases, with 9 bases between them. Germline assignment: CDR1 SGHDN and CDR2 FVKESK. This CDR3 is 14 amino acids long. CDR3 residues: CASSQELAIYEQYF. CDR3 nucleotides: TGTGCCAGCAGCCAAGAGCTAGCAATCTACGAGCAGTACTTC.

As for this clone: Lacking the conserved final phenylalanine or tryptophan, this CDR3 likely reflects a read error. No DNA is shown, since the ends of the CDR3 on it are uncertain; the CDR3 is the one TCRdb lists. The J gene is TRBJ2-7, the V gene TRBV7-2; TRBD2, as called in the table, went unchecked against the DNA. Inclusive of both ends, the CDR3 amounts to 13 amino acids. In germline, CDR1 is SGHTA, CDR2 FQGNSA. The CDR3 reads CASSLAPGTSALY.

J is TRBJ1-4 and V is TRBV11-3; TRBD1 matches at 8 bases. The CDR3 loop spans 14 amino acids. Looked up from germline, CDR1 is SGHNT and CDR2 is YENEEA. The trim removed 5 bases at V and 5 bases at J, leaving 4 bases unmatched. CDR3 in amino acids: CASSPGQGNEKLFF. The CDR3 bases are TGTGCCAGCAGCCCAGGACAGGGCAATGAAAAACTGTTTTTT.

The J gene is TRBJ2-2, the V gene TRBV19, with D hard to call. This CDR3 is 13 amino acids long. V lost 4 bases, J lost 6 bases, and 9 bases lay in between. The germline gives CDR1 LNHDA, CDR2 SQIVND (reference sequence). The CDR3 coding sequence is TGTGCCAGTAGTACGGGTTCCCCCGGGGAGCTGTTTTTT. It is translated as CASSTGSPGELFF.

V is TRBV30 and J is TRBJ1-2, with a weak D call TRBD1 (6 bases). The ends were cut back, 1 base at V and 3 bases at J, with 15 bases in the middle. The germline CDR1 and CDR2 sequences are GTSNPN and SVGIG (reference sequence). This CDR3 has 15 amino acids. The CDR3 region is CAWSAQGLRDYGYTF. CDR3 DNA: TGTGCCTGGAGTGCCCAGGGGTTGAGAGACTATGGCTACACCTTC.

The rearrangement joins TRBV4-3 to TRBJ2-1; no clear D. The CDR3 extends over 17 amino acids. Trimming cost V 0 bases and J 0 bases, with 12 bases left between them. The germline gives CDR1 LGHNA, CDR2 YSLEER. The CDR3 region has the DNA TGCGCCAGCAGCCAAGATGGAGTGGGCTTCTCCTACAATGAGCAGTTCTTC. It yields the protein CASSQDGVGFSYNEQFF.